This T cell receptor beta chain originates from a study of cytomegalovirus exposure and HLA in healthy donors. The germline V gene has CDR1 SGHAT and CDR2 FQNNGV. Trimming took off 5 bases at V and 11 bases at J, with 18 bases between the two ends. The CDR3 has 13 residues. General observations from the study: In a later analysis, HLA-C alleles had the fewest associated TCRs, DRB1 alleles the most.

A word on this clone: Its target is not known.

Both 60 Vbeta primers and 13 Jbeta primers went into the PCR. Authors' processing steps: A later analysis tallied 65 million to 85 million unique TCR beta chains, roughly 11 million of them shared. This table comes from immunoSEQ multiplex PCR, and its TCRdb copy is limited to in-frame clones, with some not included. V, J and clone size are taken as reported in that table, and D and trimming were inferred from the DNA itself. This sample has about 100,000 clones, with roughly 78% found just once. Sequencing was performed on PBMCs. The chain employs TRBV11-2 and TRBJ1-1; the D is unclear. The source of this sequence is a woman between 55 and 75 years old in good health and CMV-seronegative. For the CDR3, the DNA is TGTGCCAGCAGCCCTTCGAGGTTTTTTGGGGCTTTCTTT. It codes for CASSPSRFFGAFF.